A selection of T cell receptor beta chains follows, all from one sample in a study of blood T cell repertoires in COVID-19. Libraries were prepared by immunoSEQ multiplex PCR; TCRdb keeps only in-frame clonotypes and omits some of them. The table shows 250,000 or so clones, with around nine tenths occurring only once. The sequenced material came from peripheral blood. The receptors were gathered from a man in his forties or fifties with active or convalescent COVID-19. The CDR3 runs from the conserved cysteine through the conserved F or W. A D gene is named only where the DNA matches it firmly. The listing skips clone size in some rows; elsewhere it reads once, few, many or a size class.

v_call	d_call	j_call	clone_size	cdr3_aa	cdr3_nt
TRBV4-1	NA	TRBJ2-7	NA	CASSQDRMWVGRVYEQYF	TGCGCCAGCAGCCAAGATCGCATGTGGGTAGGCAGGGTATACGAGCAGTACTTC
TRBV29-1	TRBD2	TRBJ2-5	NA	CSVTGLAAGLQETQYF	TGCAGCGTTACGGGACTAGCGGCGGGCCTCCAAGAGACCCAGTACTTC
TRBV7-3	NA	TRBJ1-1	once	CASSSLPGGNTEAFF	TGTGCCAGCAGCTCCCTACCCGGAGGGAACACTGAAGCTTTCTTT
TRBV24-1	NA	TRBJ2-1	NA	CATSQGGSSYNEQFF	TGTGCCACCAGTCAGGGGGGAAGCTCCTACAATGAGCAGTTCTTC
TRBV15	NA	TRBJ1-2	NA	CATSRDRGQFIYGYTF	TGTGCCACCAGCAGAGATAGGGGTCAGTTCATCTATGGCTACACCTTC
TRBV19	NA	TRBJ1-1	NA	CASSMGGLSNTEAFF	TGTGCCAGTAGTATGGGCGGGCTCTCGAACACTGAAGCTTTCTTT
TRBV28	NA	TRBJ2-7	NA	CASRSYRVSYEQYF	TGTGCCAGCAGAAGTTACAGGGTCTCCTACGAGCAGTACTTC
TRBV19	TRBD1	TRBJ1-3	NA	CASSTQGAGNTIYF	TGTGCCAGTAGTACGCAGGGGGCTGGAAACACCATATATTTT
TRBV27	TRBD1	TRBJ2-2	once	CASGTGGLNTGELFF	TGTGCCAGCGGGACAGGGGGTTTGAACACCGGGGAGCTGTTTTTT
TRBV7-6	TRBD1	TRBJ1-2	NA	CASSSGTVYGYTF	TGTGCCAGCAGCTCGGGGACAGTCTATGGCTACACCTTC
TRBV15	TRBD2	TRBJ2-1	NA	CATSRDIGEGQFF	TGTGCCACCAGCAGAGATATCGGGGAGGGGCAGTTCTTC
TRBV30	NA	TRBJ2-1	NA	CAWSVLGPEQFF	TGTGCCTGGAGTGTACTAGGACCCGAGCAGTTCTTC
TRBV5-6	TRBD1	TRBJ2-7	NA	CASSLGRGRLIEQYF	TGTGCCAGCAGCTTAGGCAGGGGGCGTCTTATCGAGCAGTACTTC
TRBV30	NA	TRBJ2-7	NA	CAWDGSYEQYF	TGTGCCTGGGACGGCTCCTACGAGCAGTACTTC
TRBV30	TRBD2	TRBJ2-7	NA	CAGRGAGGRVDEQYF	TGTGCCGGGCGTGGTGCGGGGGGGCGGGTCGACGAGCAGTACTTC
TRBV5-5	TRBD1	TRBJ1-4	NA	CASTKGVGQEKLFF	TGTGCCAGCACTAAGGGGGTGGGACAGGAAAAACTGTTTTTT
TRBV10-2	NA	TRBJ1-1	few	CASVQGTEAFF	TGCGCCAGCGTCCAGGGGACTGAAGCTTTCTTT
TRBV5-1	NA	TRBJ2-4	NA	CASSPEAGKIDIQYF	TGCGCCAGCAGTCCAGAGGCAGGGAAGATAGACATTCAGTACTTC
TRBV19	NA	TRBJ1-5	NA	CASSIAPGRNQPQHF	TGTGCCAGTAGTATAGCCCCGGGAAGGAATCAGCCCCAGCATTTT
TRBV19	TRBD1	TRBJ1-2	NA	CASLNLGQEYDGYTF	TGTGCCAGCCTCAACCTTGGACAGGAGTATGATGGCTACACCTTC
TRBV28	NA	TRBJ2-2	NA	CAGQQGDTGELFF	TGTGCCGGCCAACAGGGAGACACCGGGGAGCTGTTTTTT
TRBV6-5	TRBD1	TRBJ1-3	NA	CASSSGQGKRNTIYF	TGTGCCAGCAGTTCGGGACAGGGTAAAAGAAACACCATATATTTT
TRBV9	TRBD2	TRBJ2-3	NA	CASSLSGERDTQYF	TGTGCCAGCAGTCTTAGCGGGGAACGCGATACGCAGTATTTT
TRBV7-2	NA	TRBJ2-7	once	CASSFLAGPYEQYF	TGTGCCAGCAGCTTTTTGGCGGGGCCCTACGAGCAGTACTTC
TRBV24-1	TRBD2	TRBJ2-1	NA	CATSDPSGVYNEQFF	TGTGCCACCAGTGACCCTAGCGGGGTATACAATGAGCAGTTCTTC
TRBV19	NA	TRBJ1-1	NA	CASSASLWTEAFF	TGTGCCAGTAGTGCGTCTCTGTGGACTGAAGCTTTCTTT
TRBV24-1	NA	TRBJ1-2	few	CATSDKLARGYTF	TGTGCCACCAGTGATAAATTGGCACGAGGCTACACCTTC
TRBV5-1	TRBD2	TRBJ2-1	few	CASSFIAGGYNEQFF	TGCGCCAGCAGCTTCATAGCGGGGGGGTACAATGAGCAGTTCTTC
TRBV5-1	TRBD2	TRBJ2-1	NA	CASSWTSGKRGNEQFF	TGCGCCAGCAGCTGGACTAGCGGGAAAAGGGGCAATGAGCAGTTCTTC
TRBV12-3/TRBV12-4	NA	TRBJ1-5	NA	CASTPGSLPQHF	TGTGCCAGCACCCCGGGGTCCTTGCCCCAGCATTTT
TRBV21-1	NA	TRBJ2-2	NA	CASTTGAAGELFF	TGTGCCAGCACGACTGGGGCCGCCGGGGAGCTGTTTTTT
TRBV7-8	NA	TRBJ1-1	NA	CASSLAGWGVSTEAFF	TGTGCCAGCAGCTTAGCGGGGTGGGGGGTTAGCACTGAAGCTTTCTTT
TRBV12-3/TRBV12-4	NA	TRBJ1-2	NA	CASSLAHGYTF	TGTGCCAGCAGTTTGGCCCATGGCTACACCTTC
TRBV25-1	TRBD1	TRBJ1-6	few	CASRDRGNSPLHF	TGTGCCAGCAGAGACAGGGGGAATTCACCCCTCCACTTT
TRBV6-5	TRBD1	TRBJ2-3	NA	CASSYWGTGADTQYF	TGTGCCAGCAGTTACTGGGGGACAGGGGCAGATACGCAGTATTTT
TRBV2	NA	TRBJ2-2	NA	CASSVLPRELFF	TGTGCCAGCAGTGTTCTCCCTCGGGAGCTGTTTTTT
TRBV10-3	TRBD1	TRBJ1-4	NA	CAISDRGLKNEKLFF	TGTGCCATCAGCGACAGGGGGCTAAAGAATGAAAAACTGTTTTTT
TRBV30	TRBD2	TRBJ2-1	NA	CAWSVGGGAYEQFF	TGTGCCTGGAGTGTTGGCGGGGGGGCCTATGAGCAGTTCTTC
TRBV27	NA	TRBJ1-1	NA	CASRDLSGGVTEAFF	TGTGCCAGCAGGGACCTGAGTGGAGGGGTAACTGAAGCTTTCTTT
TRBV29-1	TRBD2	TRBJ2-7	NA	CSGISGTINEQYF	TGCAGCGGAATATCCGGGACTATAAACGAGCAGTACTTC
TRBV29-1	TRBD1	TRBJ2-7	NA	CSPWDRASEQYF	TGCAGCCCTTGGGACAGGGCATCCGAGCAGTACTTC
TRBV10-1	TRBD2	TRBJ2-3	NA	CASSGSSGGADTQYF	TGCGCCAGCAGTGGATCTAGCGGGGGGGCAGATACGCAGTATTTT
TRBV11-1	NA	TRBJ1-2	NA	CASSSGGATYRGYTF	TGTGCCAGCAGCTCTGGGGGGGCTACGTATCGTGGCTACACCTTC
TRBV4-1	NA	TRBJ2-2	NA	CASSQRAAGTGELFF	TGCGCCAGCAGCCAAAGAGCCGCGGGCACCGGGGAGCTGTTTTTT
TRBV28	TRBD1	TRBJ1-2	once	CASKGQGVPNYGYTF	TGTGCCAGCAAGGGACAGGGGGTACCTAACTATGGCTACACCTTC
TRBV19	NA	TRBJ1-5	NA	CASSSDISNQPQHF	TGTGCCAGTAGCTCGGACATCAGCAATCAGCCCCAGCATTTT
TRBV5-4	TRBD1	TRBJ1-1	NA	CASSPKPGQGMNTEAFF	TGTGCCAGCAGCCCGAAGCCGGGACAGGGGATGAACACTGAAGCTTTCTTT
TRBV15	NA	TRBJ1-4	NA	CAFTSGGANEKLFF	TGTGCTTTTACGTCGGGCGGGGCTAATGAAAAACTGTTTTTT
TRBV5-4	NA	TRBJ1-4	NA	CASSFDSRSGYNEKLFF	TGTGCCAGCAGCTTTGACAGTAGATCTGGATATAATGAAAAACTGTTTTTT
TRBV5-1	NA	TRBJ1-2	NA	CASSLDRRTPYGYTF	TGCGCCAGCAGCTTGGACAGAAGAACCCCCTATGGCTACACCTTC
TRBV23-1	NA	TRBJ1-1	NA	CASSQAATGTTFERFF	TGCGCCAGCAGTCAAGCCGCCACCGGGACAACATTTGAAAGATTCTTT
TRBV5-1	NA	TRBJ2-1	NA	CASSFRERDRYEAYNEQFF	TGCGCCAGCAGCTTTCGTGAACGCGACAGGTACGAAGCCTACAATGAGCAGTTCTTC
TRBV18	TRBD1	TRBJ1-4	NA	CASSPTGGEIEKLFF	TGTGCCAGCTCACCTACAGGGGGTGAAATTGAAAAACTGTTTTTT
TRBV11-2	TRBD2	TRBJ2-7	NA	CASSLGTSGYEQYF	TGTGCCAGCAGCTTAGGGACTAGCGGTTACGAGCAGTACTTC
TRBV12-3/TRBV12-4	TRBD1	TRBJ1-2	few	CASRTGYGYTF	TGTGCCAGTAGGACAGGCTATGGCTACACCTTC
TRBV29-1	NA	TRBJ2-2	NA	CTGGRSTGELFF	TGCACAGGAGGAAGATCCACCGGGGAGCTGTTTTTT
TRBV25-1	NA	TRBJ2-7	NA	CASGDREYEQYF	TGTGCCAGCGGAGACAGAGAGTACGAGCAGTACTTC
TRBV14	TRBD1	TRBJ2-3	NA	CASSLPTGFTDTQYF	TGTGCCAGCAGCCTACCGACAGGGTTTACAGATACGCAGTATTTT
TRBV2	TRBD1	TRBJ1-1	NA	CASRDRESEAFF	TGTGCCAGCAGGGACAGGGAAAGTGAAGCTTTCTTT
TRBV10-3	NA	TRBJ1-1	NA	CAIKTDSAEAFF	TGTGCCATCAAGACAGACAGCGCTGAAGCTTTCTTT